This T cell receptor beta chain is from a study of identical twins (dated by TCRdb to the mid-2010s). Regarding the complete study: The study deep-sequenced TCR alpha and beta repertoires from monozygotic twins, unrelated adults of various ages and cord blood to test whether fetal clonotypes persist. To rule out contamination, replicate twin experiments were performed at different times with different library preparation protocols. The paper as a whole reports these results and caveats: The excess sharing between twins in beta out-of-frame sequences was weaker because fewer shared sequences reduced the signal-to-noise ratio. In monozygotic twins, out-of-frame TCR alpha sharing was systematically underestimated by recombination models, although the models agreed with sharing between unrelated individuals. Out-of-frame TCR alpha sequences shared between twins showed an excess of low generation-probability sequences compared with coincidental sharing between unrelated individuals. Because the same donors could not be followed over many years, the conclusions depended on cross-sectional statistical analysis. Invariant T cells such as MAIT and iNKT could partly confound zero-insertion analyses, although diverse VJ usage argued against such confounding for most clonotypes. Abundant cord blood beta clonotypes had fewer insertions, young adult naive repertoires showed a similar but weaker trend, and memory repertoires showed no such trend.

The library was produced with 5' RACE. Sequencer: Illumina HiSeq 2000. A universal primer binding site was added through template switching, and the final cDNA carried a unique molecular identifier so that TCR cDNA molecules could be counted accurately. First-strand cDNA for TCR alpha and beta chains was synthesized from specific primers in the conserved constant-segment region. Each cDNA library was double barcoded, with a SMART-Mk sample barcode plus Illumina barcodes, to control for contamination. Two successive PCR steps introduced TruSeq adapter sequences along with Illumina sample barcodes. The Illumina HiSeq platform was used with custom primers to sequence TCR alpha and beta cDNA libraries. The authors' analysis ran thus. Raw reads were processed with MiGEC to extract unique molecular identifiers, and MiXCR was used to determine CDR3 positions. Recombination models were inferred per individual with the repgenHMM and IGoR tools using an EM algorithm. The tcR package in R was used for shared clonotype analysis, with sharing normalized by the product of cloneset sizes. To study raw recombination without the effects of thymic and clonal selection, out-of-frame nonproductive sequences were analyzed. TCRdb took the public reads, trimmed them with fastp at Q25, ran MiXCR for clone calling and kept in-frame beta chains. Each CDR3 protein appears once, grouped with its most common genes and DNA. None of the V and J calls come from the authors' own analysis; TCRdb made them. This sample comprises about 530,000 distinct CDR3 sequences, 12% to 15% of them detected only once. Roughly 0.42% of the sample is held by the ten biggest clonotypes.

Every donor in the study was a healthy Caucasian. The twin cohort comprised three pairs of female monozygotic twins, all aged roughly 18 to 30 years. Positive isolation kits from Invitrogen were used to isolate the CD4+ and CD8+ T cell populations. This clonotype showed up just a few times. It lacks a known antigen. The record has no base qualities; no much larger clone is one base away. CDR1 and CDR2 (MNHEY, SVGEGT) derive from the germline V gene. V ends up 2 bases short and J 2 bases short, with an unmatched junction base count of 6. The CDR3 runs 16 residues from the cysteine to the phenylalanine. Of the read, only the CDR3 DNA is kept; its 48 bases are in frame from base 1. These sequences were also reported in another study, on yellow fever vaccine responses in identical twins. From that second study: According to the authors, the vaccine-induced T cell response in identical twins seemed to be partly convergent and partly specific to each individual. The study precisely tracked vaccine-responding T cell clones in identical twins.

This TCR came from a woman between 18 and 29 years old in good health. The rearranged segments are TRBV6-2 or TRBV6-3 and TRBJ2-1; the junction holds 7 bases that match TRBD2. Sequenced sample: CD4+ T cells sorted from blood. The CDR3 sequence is CASSYGLGLTYNEQFF. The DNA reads TGTGCCAGCAGTTACGGGCTGGGACTAACCTACAATGAGCAGTTCTTC.